This TCR beta chain was obtained from a study of cytomegalovirus exposure and HLA in healthy donors. 13 Jbeta primers and 60 Vbeta primers were used for the PCR. The table came from immunoSEQ multiplex PCR; TCRdb's copy has only in-frame clones and leaves some out. The repertoire holds about 93,000 clones, around 78% seen once, with about 0.53% in the top ten. The V gene's germline CDR1 is SNHLY and CDR2 FYNNEI. V trimming: 8 bases; J trimming: 3 bases; junction bases outside the gene matches: 4. The CDR3 extends over 13 amino acids. The clonotype comes from a man in his thirties or forties in good health and CMV-seronegative. Source material: PBMCs. V and J are TRBV2 and TRBJ1-5; 7 bases line up with TRBD1. In nucleotides, the CDR3 is TGTGCCAGCCAGGACAGGCTCAATCAGCCCCAGCATTTT. The encoded protein is CASQDRLNQPQHF.